Listed below are T cell receptor beta chains from one sample, sequenced in a study of cytomegalovirus exposure and HLA in healthy donors. Using immunoSEQ multiplex PCR, the repertoire was profiled, and TCRdb retains in-frame clones only, with some absent. The sample consists of approximately 140,000 clones, 78% of them appearing once. Sequenced input: PBMCs. These TCRs come from a woman between 40 and 55 years old in good health and CMV-seropositive. Each CDR3 is given with its conserved first and last residue. The D gene is left open where the match is weak. Rows may omit the clone size; those that give it use once, few, many or a size class.

TRBJ2-2 | NA | TRBV5-4 | TRBD1 | TGTGCCAGCAGCCCGAGACAGGGTCCGAACACCGGGGAGCTGTTTTTT | CASSPRQGPNTGELFF
TRBJ1-3 | NA | TRBV10-3 | NA | TGTGCCATCAGTGAATCCCACAGCTCTGGAAACACCATATATTTT | CAISESHSSGNTIYF
TRBJ2-7 | NA | TRBV19 | TRBD1 | TGTGCCAGTAGTGATGTAGGGGGCTTATACGAGCAGTACTTC | CASSDVGGLYEQYF
TRBJ2-7 | NA | TRBV2 | TRBD2 | TGTGCCAGCAGTGAAGGAACTAGCGGGGAGCAGTACTTC | CASSEGTSGEQYF
TRBJ2-3 | NA | TRBV6-1 | TRBD1 | TGTGCCAGCAGGGACAGGGGATTCACAGATACGCAGTATTTT | CASRDRGFTDTQYF
TRBJ1-2 | NA | TRBV7-9 | TRBD1 | TGTGCCAGCAGCTTGGGGACAGGGATCGTCGGCTACACCTTC | CASSLGTGIVGYTF
TRBJ2-5 | NA | TRBV25-1 | TRBD1 | TGTGCCAGCAGCTCGGGACAGGGCGCCGAGACCCAGTACTTC | CASSSGQGAETQYF
TRBJ1-2 | NA | TRBV19 | NA | TGTGCCAGTAGTATATTTGAGGGTTATGGCTACACCTTC | CASSIFEGYGYTF
TRBJ2-1 | NA | TRBV18 | NA | TGTGCCAGCTCACCAACGGACTCGGCGAATGAGCAGTTCTTC | CASSPTDSANEQFF
TRBJ2-7 | once | TRBV5-1 | TRBD1 | TGCGCCAGCAGCTTGGTGGGACAGGGATACGGGCAGTACTTC | CASSLVGQGYGQYF
TRBJ1-6 | NA | TRBV7-9 | NA | TGTGCCAGCAGCTTACAAGGGAGCTCCTATAATTCACCCCTCCACTTT | CASSLQGSSYNSPLHF
TRBJ2-7 | NA | TRBV7-2 | TRBD2 | TGTGCCAGCAGCTTAGCGGGAGGGACCTACGAGCAGTACTTC | CASSLAGGTYEQYF
TRBJ2-3 | NA | TRBV7-2 | TRBD2 | TGTGCCAGCAGCGCCGGACTAGCGGCCACAGATACGCAGTATTTT | CASSAGLAATDTQYF
TRBJ2-7 | NA | TRBV4-2 | NA | TGTGCCAGCAGCCAAGATCGAGGGCTCGAGCAGTACTTC | CASSQDRGLEQYF
TRBJ2-1 | NA | TRBV7-9 | TRBD2 | TGTGCCAGCAGCGTAGGGACTCTAGCGGGAGGGCCGGCTGAGCAGTTCTTC | CASSVGTLAGGPAEQFF
TRBJ2-7 | NA | TRBV27 | TRBD2 | TGTGCCAGCAGTTTCCGGGAGGGCCTCGACGAGCAGTACTTC | CASSFREGLDEQYF
TRBJ1-5 | NA | TRBV30 | NA | TGTGCCTTCAGGGGTACCAATCAGCCCCAGCATTTT | CAFRGTNQPQHF
TRBJ2-7 | few | TRBV18 | NA | TGTGCCAGCTCACCGGAGCTTGACTACGAGCAGTACTTC | CASSPELDYEQYF
TRBJ1-2 | NA | TRBV6-6 | TRBD1 | TGTGCCAGCAGAACCGGGACAGGCCAGAGAGGCTACACCTTC | CASRTGTGQRGYTF
TRBJ2-3 | NA | TRBV7-9 | NA | TGTGCCAGCAGCTTAGCTGCGACAGCAGATACGCAGTATTTT | CASSLAATADTQYF
TRBJ2-2 | NA | TRBV4-1 | TRBD2 | TGCGCCAGCAGCCGGGGGAGGGGAGTTGGCACCGGGGAGCTGTTTTTT | CASSRGRGVGTGELFF
TRBJ2-1 | NA | TRBV19 | TRBD1 | TGTGCCAGTAGTAGACAGGGGGCAGGTTACAATGAGCAGTTCTTC | CASSRQGAGYNEQFF
TRBJ2-2 | NA | TRBV9 | TRBD2 | TGTGCCAGCAGCGTAGACGGGAGGGGCACCGGGGAGCTGTTTTTT | CASSVDGRGTGELFF
TRBJ1-5 | NA | TRBV6-1 | TRBD1 | TGTGCCAGCAACCGGGACAGGGGACGACAGCCCCAGCATTTT | CASNRDRGRQPQHF
TRBJ2-7 | NA | TRBV6-1 | TRBD1 | TGTGCCAGCAGTGTCGCCGGGACAGGGACATACGAGCAGTACTTC | CASSVAGTGTYEQYF
TRBJ1-1 | NA | TRBV4-2 | NA | TGTGCCAGCAGCCAAGTGCCGAGTGGTGAAGCTTTCTTT | CASSQVPSGEAFF
TRBJ2-7 | NA | TRBV7-9 | TRBD2 | TGTGCCAGCAGCTCTCGCCTAGCGGACCCCTACGAGCAGTACTTC | CASSSRLADPYEQYF
TRBJ2-1 | NA | TRBV21-1 | NA | TGTGCCAGCAGCAACCCTGGGCCGAGGGAGAATGAGCAGTTCTTC | CASSNPGPRENEQFF
TRBJ1-1 | NA | TRBV27 | TRBD1 | TGTGCCAGCAGCCGACAGGGGGCGAACACTGAAGCTTTCTTT | CASSRQGANTEAFF
TRBJ1-5 | NA | TRBV19 | NA | TGTGCCAGTAGTAAAACAGGGCGCAATCAGCCCCAGCATTTT | CASSKTGRNQPQHF
TRBJ2-1 | NA | TRBV28 | NA | NA | CASSFWRSSYNEQFF
TRBJ2-7 | NA | TRBV5-1 | TRBD2 | TGCGCCAGCAGCACCCCACTAGCGCGCGTCTACGAGCAGTACTTC | CASSTPLARVYEQYF
TRBJ2-5 | NA | TRBV5-1 | NA | TGCGCCAGCAGATCACAGGGCGCTCAAGAGACCCAGTACTTC | CASRSQGAQETQYF
TRBJ1-2 | NA | TRBV7-2 | NA | TGTGCCAGCACCCAGGCCCCTTTTTCTAACTATGGCTACACCTTC | CASTQAPFSNYGYTF
TRBJ2-3 | NA | TRBV5-1 | TRBD2 | TGCGCCAGCAGCTTGGGCCCACCTCCCGGGACTAGCGCATCGTGGGGGACAGATACGCAGTATTTT | CASSLGPPPGTSASWGTDTQYF
TRBJ1-1 | NA | TRBV6-5 | NA | TGTGCCAGCAGTTACTCATTATACATCCGGGCTGAAGCTTTCTTT | CASSYSLYIRAEAFF
TRBJ2-7 | once | TRBV4-2 | NA | TGTGCCAGCAGCCAAACGGGAGTCCCCGAGCAGTACTTC | CASSQTGVPEQYF
TRBJ1-5 | once | TRBV4-1 | TRBD1 | TGCGCCAGCAGCCAATATGGACAGGGCCGGGTGGCCCAGCATTTT | CASSQYGQGRVAQHF
TRBJ2-1 | NA | TRBV5-8 | NA | TGTGCCAGCAGCGCCGGGACTGGCCTCAATCTTCAGCAGTTCTTC | CASSAGTGLNLQQFF
TRBJ2-1 | NA | TRBV7-8 | NA | TGTGCCAGCAGCTTACTTTACCCCGGAGACAATGAGCAGTTCTTC | CASSLLYPGDNEQFF
TRBJ2-7 | NA | TRBV6-5 | TRBD2 | TGTGCCAGCAGTTACTCCGGACTAGCTGTCTACGAGCAGTACTTC | CASSYSGLAVYEQYF
TRBJ1-2 | NA | TRBV5-4 | NA | TGTGCCAGCAGCTCAGACTATGGCTACACCTTC | CASSSDYGYTF
TRBJ2-1 | NA | TRBV18 | TRBD2 | TGTGCCAGCTCACCAGGCGGGACTATACCCCACAATGAGCAGTTCTTC | CASSPGGTIPHNEQFF
TRBJ2-1 | few | TRBV28 | NA | TGTGCCAGCAGTTTAGGGCAGGGACGCCTTGGGGGAGGCAATGAGCAGTTCTTC | CASSLGQGRLGGGNEQFF
TRBJ1-2 | few | TRBV5-1 | NA | TGCGCCAGCAGCTTGGTCCGGGGGGAAGGTGGCTACACCTTC | CASSLVRGEGGYTF
TRBJ2-3 | few | TRBV7-9 | NA | TGTGCCAGCACCCCCGAGAGCCACGGTGATACGCAGTATTTT | CASTPESHGDTQYF
TRBJ1-6 | NA | TRBV5-1 | NA | TGCGCCAGCACCCCTGGGCAGGGAACGAGTTCACCCCTCCACTTT | CASTPGQGTSSPLHF
TRBJ2-7 | NA | TRBV9 | NA | TGTGCCAGCAGCGTAGGGGACAAACCCTACGAGCAGTACTTC | CASSVGDKPYEQYF
TRBJ2-1 | NA | TRBV6-4 | TRBD2 | TGTGCCAGCAGTGACTCCAGCGGGAGCTCCTACAATGAGCAGTTCTTC | CASSDSSGSSYNEQFF
TRBJ2-1 | NA | TRBV27 | TRBD2 | TGTGCCAGCAGTTTTAGCGGGAGAGGACATGAGCAGTTCTTC | CASSFSGRGHEQFF
TRBJ2-3 | NA | TRBV28 | NA | TGTGCCAGCAGTCCCCTAGAGGGAGAAGATACGCAGTATTTT | CASSPLEGEDTQYF
TRBJ1-2 | NA | TRBV10-2 | TRBD1 | TGCGCCAGCAGATCACCTCCCTTTGGACAGGGGGCGTTTGGCTACACCTTC | CASRSPPFGQGAFGYTF
TRBJ2-7 | NA | TRBV5-6 | TRBD2 | TGTGCCAGCAGCCCCGGGACTAGCGGTCGGGAGCAGTACTTC | CASSPGTSGREQYF
TRBJ2-3 | NA | TRBV13 | TRBD2 | TGTGCCAGCAGCTCCTTAGCGGGAGTGTTCACAGATACGCAGTATTTT | CASSSLAGVFTDTQYF
TRBJ2-1 | NA | TRBV7-8 | TRBD2 | TGTGCCAGCAGCTTGAATGCGGGAGTTGGTCAGTTCTTC | CASSLNAGVGQFF
TRBJ2-7 | NA | TRBV10-3 | TRBD2 | TGTGCCATCAGGGACCTAGCGGGAGGGTTCTACGAGCAGTACTTC | CAIRDLAGGFYEQYF
TRBJ2-3 | NA | TRBV18 | NA | TGTGCCAGCTCACTAGGACTAATCACAGATACGCAGTATTTT | CASSLGLITDTQYF